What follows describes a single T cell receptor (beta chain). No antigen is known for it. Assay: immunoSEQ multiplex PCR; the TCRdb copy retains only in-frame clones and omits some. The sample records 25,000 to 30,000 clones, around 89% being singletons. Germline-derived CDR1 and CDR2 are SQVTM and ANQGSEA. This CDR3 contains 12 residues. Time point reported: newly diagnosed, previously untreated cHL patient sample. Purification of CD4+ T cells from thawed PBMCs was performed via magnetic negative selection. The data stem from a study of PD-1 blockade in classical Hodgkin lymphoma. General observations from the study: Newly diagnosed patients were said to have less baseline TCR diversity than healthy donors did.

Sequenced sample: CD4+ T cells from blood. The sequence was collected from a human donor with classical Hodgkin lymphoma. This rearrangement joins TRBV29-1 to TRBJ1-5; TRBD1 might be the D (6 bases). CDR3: CSAGEGNQPQHF. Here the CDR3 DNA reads TGCAGTGCAGGGGAGGGCAATCAGCCCCAGCATTTT.